This TCR beta chain was sequenced in a study of blood T cell repertoires in COVID-19. Study-level information: Donors in the United States, Italy and Spain gave samples during acute or convalescent COVID-19. Sample material is recorded as cDNA or gDNA derived from T cells, B-cell-depleted T cells, or PBMCs.

The V gene lost 3 bases and the J gene lost 4 bases, with 16 bases spanning the gap. This CDR3 has 16 residues. In germline, CDR1 is KGHDR, CDR2 SFDVKD. This clone was observed a few times. In the authors' workflow: Reference gene primer amplification in the assay estimated nucleated cell counts. The method was immunoSEQ multiplex PCR; TCRdb's version includes in-frame clones alone and lacks a portion of them. That table supplies the V and J calls and clone size; D and trimming were determined from the DNA. The table records about 36,000 clones, just under 85% of them present only once. This receptor was identified in a human donor in a cohort sampled during active COVID-19. The rearrangement uses TRBV24-1 and TRBJ2-3; possibly TRBD1 for D (5 bases). The sequenced material came from peripheral blood. The CDR3 DNA follows: TGTGCCACCAGTGATCCTGGAGACAGCCACCCAGATACGCAGTATTTT. Translating it yields CATSDPGDSHPDTQYF.